Listed below are T cell receptor beta chains from one sample, sequenced in a study of human T cells and chemical hapten exposure. TCRdb called the RACE reads again in MiXCR, with one record for every CDR3 protein. The repertoire consists of roughly 130,000 distinct CDR3 sequences, with approximately 8.3% occurring once and the leading ten covering approximately 1.6%. Specimen: whole blood. Receptor source: a male donor in good health. Some clones in this sample may be carry-over from other donors' samples. CDR3s include the opening cysteine and the closing phenylalanine or tryptophan. D genes are given only for firm matches. Expanded clones get a size class; other rows say once, few or many, or leave the size out.

abundance	d_gene	v_gene	j_gene	CDR3nt	CDR3aa
many	.	TRBV7-9	TRBJ2-1	TGTGCCAGCAGTAACAGGGTTTCCTACAATGAGCAGTTCTTC	CASSNRVSYNEQFF
few	TRBD2	TRBV7-9	TRBJ2-5	TGTGCCAGCAGCCCAGGGACTAGCATGGTGGAGACCCAGTACTTC	CASSPGTSMVETQYF
few	.	TRBV6-1	TRBJ2-3	TGTGCCAGCAGTGAAGCGGGAACTAGCACAGATACGCAGTATTTT	CASSEAGTSTDTQYF
.	TRBD1	TRBV4-1	TRBJ2-7	TGCGCCAGCAGCCAAGTCCGACAGGGCTACGAGCAGTACTTC	CASSQVRQGYEQYF
many	TRBD1	TRBV11-1	TRBJ2-1	TGTGCCAGCAGCTCGGACAGGGGGTACTACAATGAGCAGTTCTTC	CASSSDRGYYNEQFF
few	.	TRBV19	TRBJ2-1	TGTGCCAGTAGCACCCCATCGAGCTCCTACAATGAGCAGTTCTTC	CASSTPSSSYNEQFF
few	.	TRBV7-2	TRBJ1-1	TGTGCCAGCAAGAAAAAAGGGAGCACTGAAGCTTTCTTT	CASKKKGSTEAFF
.	.	TRBV7-8	TRBJ2-3	TGTGCCAGCAGCTTAGAGAGAGGAGGTACGCAGTATTTT	CASSLERGGTQYF
.	.	TRBV12-3/TRBV12-4	TRBJ2-7	TGTGCCAGCACCCCTGGGACATTCATCTACGAGCAGTACTTC	CASTPGTFIYEQYF
many	.	TRBV4-1	TRBJ1-1	TGCGCCAGCAGCCAAGGACAAGTGGCTTTCTTT	CASSQGQVAFF
many	.	TRBV10-3	TRBJ2-7	TGTGCCATCGCGGGGGACAGCTACGAGCAGTACTTC	CAIAGDSYEQYF
few	.	TRBV5-1	TRBJ2-5	TGCGCCAGCAGCTTGGTGGGTAAAGAGACCCAGTACTTC	CASSLVGKETQYF
few	TRBD1	TRBV9	TRBJ1-2	TGTGCCAGCAGCGGAAGACGAAGGACAGGAGCGGTTGGCTACACCTTC	CASSGRRRTGAVGYTF
few	TRBD2	TRBV12-3/TRBV12-4	TRBJ2-2	TGTGCCAGCAGTTTAAGAATGGTGGGATCCAGCGGGAGGCCCTCCGGGGAGCTGTTTTTT	CASSLRMVGSSGRPSGELFF
few	TRBD2	TRBV5-4	TRBJ2-3	TGTGCCAGCAGCTTAGTAAGCGGGGGGCCCACAGATACGCAGTATTTT	CASSLVSGGPTDTQYF
.	TRBD1	TRBV11-3	TRBJ1-1	TGTGCCAGCAGCTTAGGGGTTTCCGGGACAGCGAACACTGAAGCTTTCTTT	CASSLGVSGTANTEAFF
few	TRBD1	TRBV3-1	TRBJ2-3	TGTGCCAGCAGCCAAGAACGGACAGGCGCTAGCACAGATACGCAGTATTTT	CASSQERTGASTDTQYF
.	.	TRBV5-1	TRBJ1-6	TGCGCCAGCTCTGGCGGAGGGAAGAATAATTCACCCCTCCACTTT	CASSGGGKNNSPLHF
few	.	TRBV2	TRBJ2-1	TGTGCCAGCAGTCGGGCGTACAATGAGCAGTTCTTC	CASSRAYNEQFF
many	.	TRBV18	TRBJ1-2	TGTGCCAGCTCACCTATCGGACAAAGTAACTATGGCTACACCTTC	CASSPIGQSNYGYTF
many	TRBD1	TRBV12-3/TRBV12-4	TRBJ1-2	TGTGCCAGCAGTTCAGACAGGGGGCTTAACTATGGCTACACCTTC	CASSSDRGLNYGYTF
many	.	TRBV9	TRBJ1-4	TGTGCCAGCAGCGTAGGCGGGGCAACTAATGAAAAACTGTTTTTT	CASSVGGATNEKLFF